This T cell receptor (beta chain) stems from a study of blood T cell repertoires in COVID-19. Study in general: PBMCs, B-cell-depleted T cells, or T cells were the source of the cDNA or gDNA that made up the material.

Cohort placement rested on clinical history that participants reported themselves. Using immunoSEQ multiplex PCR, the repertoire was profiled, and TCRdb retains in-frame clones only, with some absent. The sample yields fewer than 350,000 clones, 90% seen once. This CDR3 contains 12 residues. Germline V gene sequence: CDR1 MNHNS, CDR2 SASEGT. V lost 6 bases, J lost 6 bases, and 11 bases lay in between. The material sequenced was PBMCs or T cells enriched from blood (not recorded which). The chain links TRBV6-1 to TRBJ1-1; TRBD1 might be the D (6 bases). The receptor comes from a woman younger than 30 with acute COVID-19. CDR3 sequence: CASSTGWAEAFF. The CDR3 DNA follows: TGTGCCAGCAGCACAGGGTGGGCTGAAGCTTTCTTT.